This T cell receptor (beta chain) was captured by sequencing in a study of T-cell reconstitution after alpha-beta-depleted transplantation in children. Points from the study as a whole: Some patients' high day-60 TCRbeta diversity was attributed to recipient cells surviving conditioning. Once a year had passed after transplant, T-cell counts and diversity came mostly from newly produced T cells.

The CDR3 runs to 15 residues. The germline V gene has CDR1 MNHEY and CDR2 SVGEGT. The V and J ends lost 6 bases and 7 bases, in that order; junction bases with no gene match: 9. On this clonotype: The antigen is undetermined.

Preparation of the TCRbeta library involved a method that used unique molecular identifiers. TCRdb reprocessed the PCR reads with MiXCR, giving one entry per CDR3 protein. The data hold about a million distinct CDR3 sequences, with about 30% observed a single time. The gene calls are TRBV6-2 or TRBV6-3 and TRBJ2-3; 11 bases are shared with TRBD1. The receptor's source is a boy under three years old who had a stem cell transplant for SCID, so the T cells may come from the graft donor. Sequenced material: PBMCs, mostly from graft donor cells, taken 360 days after TCRalphabeta/CD19-depleted stem cell transplant. CDR3 DNA sequence: TGTGCCAGCAGAACGGACAGGGGGCGCGATCATACGCAGTATTTT. Amino acids: CASRTDRGRDHTQYF.